The 22 T cell receptor beta chains below come from one sample, sequenced in a study of cytomegalovirus exposure and HLA in healthy donors. Vbeta (60) and Jbeta (13) primers were used in the PCR. Using immunoSEQ multiplex PCR, the repertoire was profiled, and TCRdb retains in-frame clones only, with some absent. This sample has roughly 150,000 clones, with roughly 75% found just once. Sequences were obtained from PBMCs. These receptors were taken from a young man in good health and CMV-seronegative.

The chain carries TRBV28 and TRBJ2-3; 8 bases agree with TRBD2. CDR1 and CDR2 (germline): MDHEN, SYDVKM. The V and J ends lost 3 bases and 5 bases, in that order; junction bases with no gene match: 13. This CDR3 region has 17 residues. The CDR3 here is CASSFPPSGGPLDTQYF. The CDR3 bases are TGTGCCAGCAGTTTCCCCCCCTCGGGAGGGCCGTTAGATACGCAGTATTTT.

The chain employs TRBV15 and TRBJ2-5; D is undetermined. The germline CDR1 and CDR2 sequences are LNHNV and YYDKDF (reference sequence). Trimming shortened V by 1 base and J by 5 bases, and 11 bases separated the two germline ends. This CDR3 spans 14 amino acids. This chain's CDR3 is CATSRGAPQETQYF. DNA for the CDR3: TGTGCCACCAGCAGAGGGGCACCTCAGGAGACCCAGTACTTC.

The chain couples TRBV18 to TRBJ2-5, with no clear D. The CDR3 spans 13 residues. V shed 5 bases and J shed 0 bases, with 7 bases lying between them. Looked up from germline, CDR1 is KGHSH and CDR2 is LQKENI. Here the CDR3 reads CASSLVDQETQYF. DNA of the CDR3: TGTGCCAGCTCATTGGTAGACCAAGAGACCCAGTACTTC.

The genes are TRBV27 and TRBJ1-1, with 9 bases that match TRBD1. Germline V CDR1 and CDR2: MNHEY, SMNVEV (reference sequence). The V gene end was trimmed by 3 bases and the J gene end by 5 bases; junction bases not matched to a gene: 7. This CDR3 region has 15 residues. CDR3 DNA: TGTGCCAGCAGTTTTACCGGGACAGGGAGAACTGAAGCTTTCTTT. It is translated as CASSFTGTGRTEAFF.

The chain uses TRBV7-2 and TRBJ2-5; perhaps TRBD2 as D (6 bases). The CDR3 contains 16 residues. V was cut by 8 bases and J by 3 bases, with 22 bases left in between. Germline CDR1 SGHTA, CDR2 FQGNSA. The CDR3 DNA is TGTGCCAGCGGACGGTCGGAGCGGGCCTCTAAAGAGACCCAGTACTTC. Protein: CASGRSERASKETQYF.

The CDR3 DNA follows: TGTGCCAGCAGCTTAGTCGTTGGCAGCTCCTACGAGCAGTACTTC. This sequence encodes CASSLVVGSSYEQYF. The V gene is TRBV7-2, the J gene TRBJ2-7; D remains ambiguous. Per the germline V gene, CDR1 is SGHTA and CDR2 is FQGNSA. CDR3 length: 15 amino acids. V was trimmed by 1 base and J by 0 bases, leaving 10 bases between them.

The rearrangement uses TRBV6-1 and TRBJ1-5; D remains unclear. V was clipped by 11 bases and J by 0 bases, with 17 bases between them. There are 15 residues in the CDR3. Germline V gene data show CDR1 as MNHNS and CDR2 as SASEGT. CDR3 bases: TGTGCCTCCCGGATAGCCCCCAATAGCAATCAGCCCCAGCATTTT. Translation: CASRIAPNSNQPQHF.

The V and J genes are TRBV18 and TRBJ2-5; D possibly corresponds to TRBD1 (6 bases). Trimming cost V 4 bases and J 1 base, with 13 bases left between them. This CDR3 spans 15 amino acids. Germline CDR1 is KGHSH and CDR2 is LQKENI. In DNA form, the CDR3 reads TGTGCCAGCTCACGAGGAGAGGGGGTCCAAGAGACCCAGTACTTC. This gives the protein CASSRGEGVQETQYF. Complete variable domain (other parts from reference TRBV18 and TRBJ2-5): NAGVMQNPRHLVRRRGQEARLRCSPMKGHSHVYWYRQLPEEGLKFMVYLQKENIIDESGMPKERFSAEFPKEGPSILRIQQVVRGDSAAYFCASSRGEGVQETQYFGPGTRLLVL.

The CDR3 reads CASSFGQGGFEAFF. The CDR3 nucleotides read TGTGCCAGCAGCTTTGGACAGGGGGGCTTTGAAGCTTTCTTT. The rearrangement links TRBV7-9 to TRBJ1-1; 10 bases agree with TRBD1. This CDR3 contains 14 residues. J lost 7 bases, V lost 3 bases, and 5 bases had no gene match. Germline V gene lookup returns CDR1 SEHNR and CDR2 FQNEAQ (reference sequence). The full variable domain, completed using reference TRBV7-9 and TRBJ1-1, is DTGVSQNPRHKITKRGQNVTFRCDPISEHNRLYWYRQTLGQGPEFLTYFQNEAQLEKSRLLSDRFSAERPKGSFSTLEIQRTEQGDSAMYLCASSFGQGGFEAFFGQGTRLTVV.

The gene calls are TRBV6-1 and TRBJ2-6; D is ambiguous. This CDR3 is built from 13 residues. Germline V gene sequence: CDR1 MNHNS, CDR2 SASEGT. Trimming pared 6 bases from V and 3 bases from J, leaving 6 bases between. CDR3: CASSLVGANVLTF. The CDR3 bases are TGTGCCAGCAGCCTCGTTGGGGCCAACGTCCTGACTTTC.

The chain is built from TRBV29-1 and TRBJ1-2; TRBD1 matches at 10 bases. This CDR3 spans 14 amino acids. From germline, CDR1 is SQVTM and CDR2 ANQGSEA. V was pared by 6 bases and J by 0 bases, with 4 bases of the junction left unmatched. CDR3 sequence: CSVDRGLSNYGYTF. The CDR3, as DNA: TGCAGCGTAGACAGGGGGCTCTCTAACTATGGCTACACCTTC.

The chain couples TRBV5-6 to TRBJ1-2; D remains unclear. Trimming pared 4 bases from V and 4 bases from J, leaving 8 bases between. This CDR3 comprises 12 residues. CDR1 and CDR2 (germline): SGHDT, YYEEEE. This CDR3 reads CASSGGPYGYTF. In DNA form, the CDR3 reads TGTGCCAGCAGCGGAGGACCCTATGGCTACACCTTC.

This sequence joins TRBV2 and TRBJ2-3; 7 bases map to TRBD2. Per the germline V gene, CDR1 is SNHLY and CDR2 is FYNNEI. This CDR3 spans 15 amino acids. With V trimmed by 1 base and J by 3 bases, 4 bases remained unmatched. CDR3 sequence reads: CASSEGVGGTDTQYF. CDR3 nucleotides: TGTGCCAGCAGTGAAGGGGTGGGAGGGACAGATACGCAGTATTTT.

This chain joins TRBV5-6 and TRBJ1-1; 7 bases line up with TRBD1. The CDR3 extends over 15 amino acids. Per the germline V gene, CDR1 is SGHDT and CDR2 is YYEEEE. V dropped 7 bases and J dropped 3; count of bases not matched to a gene: 12. The CDR3 coding sequence is TGTGCCAGCCGGGGAGAGGGGGCGCGATACACTGAAGCTTTCTTT. Translation: CASRGEGARYTEAFF.

This chain links TRBV19 with TRBJ2-4; 8 nucleotides agree with TRBD2. J lost 0 bases, V lost 0 bases, and 4 bases had no gene match. The CDR3 sequence is 17 residues long. CDR1 and CDR2 from the germline V gene are LNHDA and SQIVND (reference sequence). CDR3 sequence reads: CASSIDRGGLAKNIQYF. CDR3 nucleotides: TGTGCCAGTAGTATAGATCGGGGGGGCCTAGCCAAAAACATTCAGTACTTC.

This chain uses TRBV28 with TRBJ1-2; unclear D gene. Per germline, CDR1 MDHEN and CDR2 SYDVKM. The CDR3 is 14 residues long. V was trimmed by 5 bases and J by 3 bases, leaving 13 bases between them. The CDR3 bases are TGTGCCAGCAGTCCCGCTGGAGGAGACTATGGCTACACCTTC. It translates to CASSPAGGDYGYTF.

The gene calls are TRBV6-1 and TRBJ2-7, with 14 bases aligning to TRBD2. The V gene's germline CDR1 is MNHNS and CDR2 SASEGT. The CDR3 covers 15 residues. V shed 3 bases and J 3 bases; nucleotides not matched to a gene: 1. Written as DNA, the CDR3 is TGTGCCAGCAGTGAGGGACTAGCGGGAGTCTACGAGCAGTACTTC. Protein product: CASSEGLAGVYEQYF.

Points on this clone: Additional DNA sequences in this sample encode the identical CDR3. This chain links TRBV4-1 with TRBJ2-3; 8 positions agree with TRBD1. Trimming removed 5 bases from V and 0 bases from J; junction bases left unmatched: 1. CDR1 is MGHRA and CDR2 is YSYEKL in the germline V gene. The CDR3 has 14 amino acids. In DNA form, the CDR3 reads TGCGCCAGCAGCAGGACAGGGAGCACAGATACGCAGTATTTT. Its protein is CASSRTGSTDTQYF.

The CDR3, as DNA: TGTGCCAGCACTAGTGAGACAGTCGAGCAGTACTTC. Translating gives CASTSETVEQYF. The chain recombines TRBV7-7 with TRBJ2-7, with D maybe TRBD1 (5 bases). Trimming left V 7 bases short and J 6 bases short, with 13 bases between. This CDR3 has 12 residues. CDR1 and CDR2 from the germline V gene are SSHAT and FNYEAQ (reference sequence).

The count of this clone is one. V usage is TRBV6-5 and J usage is TRBJ1-2; 11 positions match TRBD1. The germline V gene encodes CDR1 MNHEY and CDR2 SVGAGI. V dropped 5 bases and J dropped 8; count of bases not matched to a gene: 10. This CDR3 comprises 15 residues. The CDR3 nucleotides are TGTGCCAGCAGTACCCGAGGACAGGGGGCTGCCGGCTACACCTTC. This translates into CASSTRGQGAAGYTF.

The chain recombines TRBV7-2 with TRBJ1-1; D unclear. The CDR3 length is 14 residues. Germline V gene data show CDR1 as SGHTA and CDR2 as FQGNSA. Trimming removed 7 bases at V and 6 bases at J, with 18 bases between. CDR3: CASTSGGRVPEAFF. DNA of the CDR3: TGTGCCAGCACCTCCGGAGGGAGGGTCCCTGAAGCTTTCTTT.

V and J are TRBV30 and TRBJ2-4; D is perhaps TRBD1 (6 bases). With 3 bases removed from V and 2 bases from J, the gap between germline ends came to 11 bases. Germline CDR1 is GTSNPN and CDR2 is SVGIG (reference sequence). There are 14 residues in the CDR3. The DNA for the CDR3 is TGTGCCTGGAGCTACAGGGTTACCAAAAACATTCAGTACTTC. Translated: CAWSYRVTKNIQYF.